Included here is one TCR beta chain sequence, with context. Germline V gene lookup returns CDR1 LNHDA and CDR2 SQIVND (reference sequence). V shed 8 bases and J 6 bases; nucleotides not matched to a gene: 9. CDR3 size: 14 residues. As originally analysed: Amplifying reference gene primers gave estimates of nucleated cell counts. The assay was immunoSEQ multiplex PCR, and TCRdb's table has in-frame clones only and misses some. V and J calls and clone size are as listed in that table; D and trimming were resolved from the DNA. The sample lists some 670,000 clones, just under 90% seen once, with roughly 0.26% in the top ten. The record originates from a study of blood T cell repertoires in COVID-19. Study overall: COVID-19 samples collected from the United States, Italy and Spain covered acute and convalescent phases. T cells, B-cell-depleted T cells, or PBMCs provided the cDNA or gDNA that served as material.

The receptor comes from a woman younger than 30 with acute or convalescent COVID-19. Specimen: peripheral blood. This rearrangement joins TRBV19 to TRBJ2-2; 7 bases match TRBD2. The CDR3: CASGGGGVPGELFF. The CDR3 nucleotides are TGTGCCAGTGGAGGTGGGGGGGTCCCCGGGGAGCTGTTTTTT. The full variable domain, rest sourced from reference TRBV19 and TRBJ2-2, is DGGITQSPKYLFRKEGQNVTLSCEQNLNHDAMYWYRQDPGQGLRLIYYSQIVNDFQKGDIAEGYSVSREKKESFPLTVTSAQKNPTAFYLCASGGGGVPGELFFGEGSRLTVL.